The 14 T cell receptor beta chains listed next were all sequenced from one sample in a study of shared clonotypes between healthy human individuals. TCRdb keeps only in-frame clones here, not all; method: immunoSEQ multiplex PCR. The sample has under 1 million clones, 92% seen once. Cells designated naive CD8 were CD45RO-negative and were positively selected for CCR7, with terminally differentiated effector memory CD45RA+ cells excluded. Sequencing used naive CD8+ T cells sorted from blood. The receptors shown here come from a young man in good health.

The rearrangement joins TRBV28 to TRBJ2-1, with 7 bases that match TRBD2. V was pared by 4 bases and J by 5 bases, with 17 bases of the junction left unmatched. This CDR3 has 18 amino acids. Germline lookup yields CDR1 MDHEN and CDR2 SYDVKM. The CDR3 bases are TGTGCCAGCAGTTCACCCCCCAGTCGGGCTAGCGGAAACAATGAGCAGTTCTTC. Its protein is CASSSPPSRASGNNEQFF.

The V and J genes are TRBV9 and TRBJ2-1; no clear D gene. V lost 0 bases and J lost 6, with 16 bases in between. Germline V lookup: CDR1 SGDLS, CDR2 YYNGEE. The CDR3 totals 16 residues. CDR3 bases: TGTGCCAGCAGCGTAGCTGCAGACTCTTTCACCAATGAGCAGTTCTTC. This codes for CASSVAADSFTNEQFF.

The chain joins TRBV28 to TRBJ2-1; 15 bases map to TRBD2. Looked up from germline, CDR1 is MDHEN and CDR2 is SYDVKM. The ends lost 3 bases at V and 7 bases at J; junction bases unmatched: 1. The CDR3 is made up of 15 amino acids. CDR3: CASSFGTSGRNEQFF. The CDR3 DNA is TGTGCCAGCAGTTTCGGGACTAGCGGGAGGAATGAGCAGTTCTTC. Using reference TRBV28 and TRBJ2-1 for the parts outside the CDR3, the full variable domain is DVKVTQSSRYLVKRTGEKVFLECVQDMDHENMFWYRQDPGLGLRLIYFSYDVKMKEKGDIPEGYSVSREKKERFSLILESASTNQTSMYLCASSFGTSGRNEQFFGPGTRLTVL.

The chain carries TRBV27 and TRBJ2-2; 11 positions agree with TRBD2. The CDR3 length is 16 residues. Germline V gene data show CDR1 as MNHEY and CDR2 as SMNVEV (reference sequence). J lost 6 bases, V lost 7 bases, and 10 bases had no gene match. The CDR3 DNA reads TGTGCCAGCACCTTTAATAGCGGGAGGGCCGCCGGGGAGCTGTTTTTT. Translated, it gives CASTFNSGRAAGELFF.

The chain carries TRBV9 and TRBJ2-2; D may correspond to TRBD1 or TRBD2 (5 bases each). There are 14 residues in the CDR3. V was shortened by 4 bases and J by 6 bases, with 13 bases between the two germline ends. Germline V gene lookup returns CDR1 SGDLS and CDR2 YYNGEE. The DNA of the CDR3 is TGTGCCAGCAGCCCCGAGGGGAAGGCCGGGGAGCTGTTTTTT. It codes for CASSPEGKAGELFF.

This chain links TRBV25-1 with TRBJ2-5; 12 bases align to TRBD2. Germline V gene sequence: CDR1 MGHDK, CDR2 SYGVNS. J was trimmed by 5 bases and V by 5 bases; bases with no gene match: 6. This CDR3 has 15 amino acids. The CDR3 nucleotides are TGTGCCAGCAGTCAAAGGACTAGCGGGATTGAGACCCAGTACTTC. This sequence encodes CASSQRTSGIETQYF.

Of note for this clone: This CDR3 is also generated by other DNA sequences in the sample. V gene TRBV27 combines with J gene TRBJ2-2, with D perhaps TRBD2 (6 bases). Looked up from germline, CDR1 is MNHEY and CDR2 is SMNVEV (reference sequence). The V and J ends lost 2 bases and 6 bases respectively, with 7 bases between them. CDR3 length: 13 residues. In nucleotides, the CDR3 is TGTGCCAGCAGTTTAGGAGGGGCCGGGGAGCTGTTTTTT. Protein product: CASSLGGAGELFF.

The CDR3 loop is CASSQPPRSETQYF. CDR3 DNA: TGTGCCAGCAGCCAGCCGCCGAGGAGTGAGACCCAGTACTTC. The chain is built from TRBV11-2 and TRBJ2-5, with no clear D. Germline lookup yields CDR1 SGHAT and CDR2 FQNNGV. Trimming pared 5 bases from V and 5 bases from J, leaving 15 bases between. This CDR3 comprises 14 residues. Together with reference TRBV11-2 and TRBJ2-5, the CDR3 gives the full variable domain: EAGVAQSPRYKIIEKRQSVAFWCNPISGHATLYWYQQILGQGPKLLIQFQNNGVVDDSQLPKDRFSAERLKGVDSTLKIQPAKLEDSAVYLCASSQPPRSETQYFGPGTRLLVL.

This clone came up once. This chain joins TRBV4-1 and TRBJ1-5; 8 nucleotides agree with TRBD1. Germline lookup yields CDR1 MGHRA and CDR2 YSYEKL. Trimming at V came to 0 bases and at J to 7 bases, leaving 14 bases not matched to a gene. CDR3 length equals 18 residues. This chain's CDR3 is CASSQDYSPTGGGQPQHF. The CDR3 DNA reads TGCGCCAGCAGCCAAGACTATTCCCCTACAGGGGGAGGGCAGCCCCAGCATTTT.

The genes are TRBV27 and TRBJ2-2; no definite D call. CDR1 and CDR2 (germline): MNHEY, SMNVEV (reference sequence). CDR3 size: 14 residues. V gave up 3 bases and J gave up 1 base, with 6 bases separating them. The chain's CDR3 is CASSFPGNTGELFF. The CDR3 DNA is TGTGCCAGCAGTTTCCCAGGGAACACCGGGGAGCTGTTTTTT.

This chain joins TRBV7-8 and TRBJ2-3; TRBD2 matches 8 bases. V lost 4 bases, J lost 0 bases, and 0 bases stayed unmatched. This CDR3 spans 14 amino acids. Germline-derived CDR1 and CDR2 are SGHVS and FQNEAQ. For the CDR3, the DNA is TGTGCCAGCAGCTGGACTAGCAGCACAGATACGCAGTATTTT. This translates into CASSWTSSTDTQYF. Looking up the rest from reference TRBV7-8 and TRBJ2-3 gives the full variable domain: GAGVSQSPRYKVAKRGQDVALRCDPISGHVSLFWYQQALGQGPEFLTYFQNEAQLDKSGLPSDRFFAERPEGSVSTLKIQRTQQEDSAVYLCASSWTSSTDTQYFGPGTRLTVL.

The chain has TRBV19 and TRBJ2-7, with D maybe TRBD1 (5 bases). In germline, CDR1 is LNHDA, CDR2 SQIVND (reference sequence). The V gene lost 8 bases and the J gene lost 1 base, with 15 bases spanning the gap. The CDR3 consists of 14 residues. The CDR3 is CASSPTVDSYEQYF. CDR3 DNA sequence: TGTGCCAGTTCCCCGACAGTAGATTCCTACGAGCAGTACTTC.

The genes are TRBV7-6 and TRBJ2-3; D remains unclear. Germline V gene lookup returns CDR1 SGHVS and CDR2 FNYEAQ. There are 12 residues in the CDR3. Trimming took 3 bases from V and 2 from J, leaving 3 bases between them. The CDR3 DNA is TGTGCCAGCAGCTTCCCCACAGATACGCAGTATTTT. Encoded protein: CASSFPTDTQYF.

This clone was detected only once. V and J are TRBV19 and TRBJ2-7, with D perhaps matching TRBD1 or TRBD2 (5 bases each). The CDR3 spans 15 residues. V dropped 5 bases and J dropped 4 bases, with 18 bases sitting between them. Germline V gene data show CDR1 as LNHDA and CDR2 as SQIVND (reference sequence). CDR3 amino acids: CASSPRVGVRYEQYF. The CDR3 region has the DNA TGTGCCAGTAGTCCTCGGGTGGGGGTAAGGTACGAGCAGTACTTC.